These 14 T cell receptor beta chains were all obtained from the same sample, sequenced in a study of beta chain features in type 1 diabetes. Notes on the study in general: Shorter TCRB CDR3s, moderately but significantly so, marked every one of the four CD4+ subsets in Type 1 diabetes patients.

No antigen has been identified for these receptors. Expressed TCRB transcripts were sequenced because the entire RNA isolate underwent reverse transcription. Profiled with immunoSEQ multiplex PCR; TCRdb holds only in-frame clones, not every one. The repertoire holds hundreds of thousands of clones, over 12% seen once, with around 0.04% in the top ten. Material: naive CD4+ T cells from blood. The receptors were gathered from a man in his late teens or twenties with type 1 diabetes.

The chain carries TRBV18 and TRBJ2-1; 13 nucleotides align to TRBD2. The CDR3 extends over 18 amino acids. V lost 0 bases, J lost 7 bases, and 9 bases stayed unmatched. The germline V gene has CDR1 KGHSH and CDR2 LQKENI. For the CDR3, the DNA is TGTGCCAGCTCACCACCACTAGCGGGAGGGCCAAGTATGAATGAGCAGTTCTTC. Residues: CASSPPLAGGPSMNEQFF.

This clone was counted only a few times. This sequence joins TRBV25-1 and TRBJ2-1, with 9 bases that match TRBD1. CDR3 length: 17 amino acids. With V trimmed by 4 bases and J by 4 bases, 11 bases remained unmatched. Germline values: CDR1 MGHDK, CDR2 SYGVNS. This chain's CDR3 is CASSGVGGQGSYNEQFF. CDR3 coding DNA: TGTGCCAGCAGTGGCGTCGGGGGACAGGGTAGTTACAATGAGCAGTTCTTC.

The sample holds a few counts of this clone. J is TRBJ2-3 and V is TRBV20-1; D is undetermined. The CDR3 is 11 residues long. Germline-derived CDR1 and CDR2 are DFQATT and SNEGSKA (reference sequence). V was clipped by 2 bases and J by 7 bases, with 7 bases between them. The CDR3 region is CSARRHNTQYF. As DNA, the CDR3 is TGCAGTGCTAGACGCCATAATACGCAGTATTTT.

In its sample, this clone was seen a few times. V gene TRBV14 combines with J gene TRBJ2-3; 7 bases line up with TRBD1. V gave up 4 bases and J gave up 9 bases; unmatched junction bases: 7. CDR3 length: 13 residues. CDR1 is SGHDN, CDR2 FVKESK, per germline. Here the CDR3 DNA reads TGTGCCAGCAGCCCCCGTGAGGGGGCAACGCAGTATTTT. Its translation: CASSPREGATQYF. Complete variable domain (other parts from reference TRBV14 and TRBJ2-3): EAGVTQFPSHSVIEKGQTVTLRCDPISGHDNLYWYRRVMGKEIKFLLHFVKESKQDESGMPNNRFLAERTGGTYSTLKVQPAELEDSGVYFCASSPREGATQYFGPGTRLTVL.

This clone was counted a single time. This chain links TRBV9 with TRBJ2-7; D perhaps matches TRBD1 (6 bases). Germline V gene sequence: CDR1 SGDLS, CDR2 YYNGEE. There are 16 residues in the CDR3. The V and J ends lost 4 bases and 2 bases respectively, with 19 bases between them. The CDR3 region is CASSRDFGTNTYEQYF. CDR3 nucleotide sequence: TGTGCCAGCAGCCGCGATTTCGGGACAAATACCTACGAGCAGTACTTC.

The V gene is TRBV28, the J gene TRBJ2-7; D gene ambiguous. From germline, CDR1 is MDHEN and CDR2 SYDVKM. The ends were cut back, 5 bases at V and 1 base at J, with 12 bases in the middle. CDR3 length: 14 residues. The CDR3 DNA reads as TGTGCCAGCAGTCCATTAGAGCTATCCTACGAGCAGTACTTC. Residues: CASSPLELSYEQYF.

This clone showed up just a few times. This chain joins TRBV7-2 and TRBJ2-1; the match to TRBD2 covers 10 bases. The CDR3 totals 15 residues. Looked up from germline, CDR1 is SGHTA and CDR2 is FQGNSA. J gave up 12 bases and V 11 bases, and 19 bases lay outside the gene matches. The CDR3 DNA reads as TGTGCCTGGGGCAAACCAAACCCACAGCGGGAGGGGCAGTTCTTC. As protein: CAWGKPNPQREGQFF.

This chain uses TRBV6-1 with TRBJ2-5, with 12 bases lining up with TRBD2. The germline CDR1 and CDR2 sequences are MNHNS and SASEGT. The CDR3 is made up of 16 amino acids. The ends lost 3 bases at V and 6 bases at J; junction bases unmatched: 8. In DNA, the CDR3 is TGTGCCAGCAGTGAGAAGACTAGCGGGAGTAGGAAGACCCAGTACTTC. It is translated as CASSEKTSGSRKTQYF.

This clone was seen more than once but under ten times. The V and J genes are TRBV10-3 and TRBJ2-1, with a possible D match to TRBD2 (6 bases). CDR1 and CDR2 (germline): ENHRY, SYGVKD. The CDR3 is 14 residues long. V dropped 0 bases and J dropped 7 bases, with 10 bases sitting between them. Here the CDR3 reads CAISESEAGNEQFF. The DNA for the CDR3 is TGTGCCATCAGTGAGTCGGAGGCGGGAAATGAGCAGTTCTTC.

V is TRBV7-9 and J is TRBJ2-3, with 10 bases aligning to TRBD2. CDR3 size: 15 residues. V lost 3 bases and J lost 6; bases outside the gene matches: 6. Germline loops: CDR1 SEHNR, CDR2 FQNEAQ (reference sequence). The CDR3 bases are TGTGCCAGCAGCTTGGGACTAGCGACCTTGGATACGCAGTATTTT. Amino acid sequence: CASSLGLATLDTQYF.

The V call is TRBV27, the J call TRBJ1-3; D uncertain. V lost 2 bases to trimming and J lost 0 bases, with 11 bases between them. Per the germline V gene, CDR1 is MNHEY and CDR2 is SMNVEV (reference sequence). CDR3 length: 16 residues. DNA for the CDR3: TGTGCCAGCAGTTTAAAAGCACCGAGCTCTGGAAACACCATATATTTT. Translation: CASSLKAPSSGNTIYF.

The chain joins TRBV5-6 to TRBJ2-1; 10 positions agree with TRBD2. J lost 2 bases, V lost 4 bases, and 3 bases had no gene match. The CDR3 extends over 15 amino acids. Germline V CDR1 and CDR2: SGHDT, YYEEEE. This chain's CDR3 is CASSLGLAAYNEQFF. CDR3 in DNA: TGTGCCAGCAGCCTCGGACTAGCGGCCTACAATGAGCAGTTCTTC. Full variable domain (missing parts from reference TRBV5-6 and TRBJ2-1): DAGVTQSPTHLIKTRGQQVTLRCSPKSGHDTVSWYQQALGQGPQFIFQYYEEEERQRGNFPDRFSGHQFPNYSSELNVNALLLGDSALYLCASSLGLAAYNEQFFGPGTRLTVL.

The chain joins TRBV4-2 to TRBJ2-1; 12 bases agree with TRBD2. This CDR3 is built from 17 residues. The trim removed 8 bases at V and 1 base at J, leaving 9 bases unmatched. Looked up from germline, CDR1 is LGHNA and CDR2 is YNFKEQ. The CDR3: CASGPGLAGYSYNEQFF. DNA for the CDR3: TGTGCCAGCGGACCGGGACTAGCGGGTTATTCCTACAATGAGCAGTTCTTC.

The chain combines TRBV29-1 with TRBJ2-1; maybe TRBD2 (6 bases). Per the germline V gene, CDR1 is SQVTM and CDR2 is ANQGSEA. The CDR3 covers 10 residues. V lost 3 bases and J lost 11, with 8 bases in between. CDR3 sequence (DNA): TGCAGCGTTGAGGAGGGACAGCAGTTCTTC. Its translation is CSVEEGQQFF.